These T cell receptor beta chains were read from a single sample in a study of control samples from healthy donors and cancer patients. Profiling relied on immunoSEQ multiplex PCR, and the TCRdb table lists in-frame clones only, not all of them. Of around 200,000 clones detected, 91% appear once; the ten largest clones hold about 1.6%. The sequenced sample was blood. These receptors were collected from a woman aged 30 to 39 in good health. Both conserved end residues are part of each CDR3. Each record gives: J gene, clone size, V gene, D gene, CDR3 DNA, CDR3 protein. D genes are given only for firm matches. Clone size is not always given. Where it is, it says once, few, many or a class for expanded clones.

J: TRBJ1-2; size: -; V: TRBV6-2/TRBV6-3; D: TRBD1; DNA: TGTGCCAGCAGTTACCCGGGACAGAGGAACTATGGCTACACCTTC; CDR3: CASSYPGQRNYGYTF
J: TRBJ2-7; size: -; V: TRBV27; D: -; DNA: TGTGCCAGCAGCCCACCCCGGGGGCCTACCTACGAGCAGTACTTC; CDR3: CASSPPRGPTYEQYF
J: TRBJ1-1; size: -; V: TRBV11-1; D: -; DNA: TGTGCCAGCAGCTTAGCTAGGGTCGCTGAAGCTTTCTTT; CDR3: CASSLARVAEAFF
J: TRBJ1-1; size: -; V: TRBV6-2/TRBV6-3; D: -; DNA: TGTGCCAGCAGTTACAGTTGGGTCAGGCTGAACACTGAAGCTTTCTTT; CDR3: CASSYSWVRLNTEAFF
J: TRBJ2-1; size: -; V: TRBV7-2; D: TRBD2; DNA: TGTGCCAGCAGCTTAGGACCACTCGCGGGGGGGGGCAATGAGCAGTTCTTC; CDR3: CASSLGPLAGGGNEQFF
J: TRBJ1-1; size: once; V: TRBV7-2; D: -; DNA: TGTGCCAGCAGCTTATCAGGCGCTAACACTGAAGCTTTCTTT; CDR3: CASSLSGANTEAFF
J: TRBJ2-3; size: -; V: TRBV7-2; D: -; DNA: TGTGCCAGCAGCTTAGCCCTCGTAGATACGCAGTATTTT; CDR3: CASSLALVDTQYF
J: TRBJ2-3; size: -; V: TRBV28; D: -; DNA: TGTGCCAGCAGTCCCTCGACGTCGGCTAACACAGATACGCAGTATTTT; CDR3: CASSPSTSANTDTQYF
J: TRBJ1-1; size: -; V: TRBV7-9; D: TRBD1; DNA: TGTGCCAGCAGCTTAGCGCAGGGGGCGACTGAAGCTTTCTTT; CDR3: CASSLAQGATEAFF
J: TRBJ1-1; size: -; V: TRBV11-3; D: -; DNA: TGTGCCAGCACCTTGACAGAGAACACTGAAGCTTTCTTT; CDR3: CASTLTENTEAFF
J: TRBJ2-5; size: -; V: TRBV6-5; D: -; DNA: TGTGCCAGCAGTTACAAGCGTGTGGGGCAAGAGACCCAGTACTTC; CDR3: CASSYKRVGQETQYF
J: TRBJ1-1; size: -; V: TRBV5-6; D: -; DNA: TGTGCCAGCAGCTTGGGTCGGAACACTGAAGCTTTCTTT; CDR3: CASSLGRNTEAFF
J: TRBJ2-7; size: -; V: TRBV2; D: -; DNA: TGTGCCAGCAGTGAGAGCGAGGTGGAGCAGTACTTC; CDR3: CASSESEVEQYF
J: TRBJ2-1; size: -; V: TRBV9; D: TRBD2; DNA: TGTGCCAGCAGCCAGGGACTAGCGGGGTACAATGAGCAGTTCTTC; CDR3: CASSQGLAGYNEQFF
J: TRBJ2-7; size: -; V: TRBV7-6; D: -; DNA: TGTGCCAGCAGCGCCCAAGAATCCTACGAGCAGTACTTC; CDR3: CASSAQESYEQYF
J: TRBJ1-6; size: few; V: TRBV5-6; D: TRBD1; DNA: TGTGCCAGCAGCTTGGCAACAGGGGGTAATTCACCCCTCCACTTT; CDR3: CASSLATGGNSPLHF
J: TRBJ1-1; size: -; V: TRBV12-3/TRBV12-4; D: -; DNA: TGTGCCAGCAAAGACAGGTTCCACACTGAAGCTTTCTTT; CDR3: CASKDRFHTEAFF
J: TRBJ1-5; size: -; V: TRBV30; D: -; DNA: TGTGCCTGGAGTGTCTGGGATCGGCAGCCCCAGCATTTT; CDR3: CAWSVWDRQPQHF
J: TRBJ2-1; size: -; V: TRBV25-1; D: TRBD1; DNA: TGTGCCAGCAGTGATGGGACAGTTGATGAGCAGTTCTTC; CDR3: CASSDGTVDEQFF
J: TRBJ1-1; size: -; V: TRBV5-1; D: -; DNA: TGCGCCAGCAGCTTCGGACAGAACACTGAAGCTTTCTTT; CDR3: CASSFGQNTEAFF
J: TRBJ2-5; size: -; V: TRBV15; D: -; DNA: TGTGCCACCAGCAGAGTCCGGGGGAGCGTCCAAGAGACCCAGTACTTC; CDR3: CATSRVRGSVQETQYF
J: TRBJ2-7; size: few; V: TRBV18; D: -; DNA: TGTGCCAGCTCGCTGACAGCCTACGAGCAGTACTTC; CDR3: CASSLTAYEQYF
J: TRBJ1-3; size: -; V: TRBV4-1; D: -; DNA: TGCGCCAGCAGCCAAGTAATACAAGACTATGGAAACACCATATATTTT; CDR3: CASSQVIQDYGNTIYF
J: TRBJ2-5; size: -; V: TRBV7-9; D: -; DNA: TGTGCCAGCAGCCCCCTAGGGGGATCACAAGAGACCCAGTACTTC; CDR3: CASSPLGGSQETQYF
J: TRBJ2-7; size: -; V: TRBV28; D: TRBD1; DNA: TGTGCCAGCAGTCCCCCCGGACAGGGTTCAACCTACGAGCAGTACTTC; CDR3: CASSPPGQGSTYEQYF
J: TRBJ2-5; size: -; V: TRBV7-9; D: -; DNA: TGTGCCAGCAGCTTATGGGGAACAGCGGCCCAAGAGACCCAGTACTTC; CDR3: CASSLWGTAAQETQYF
J: TRBJ2-1; size: -; V: TRBV20-1; D: -; DNA: TGCAGTGCTAGAGGGGGAAATGAGCAGTTCTTC; CDR3: CSARGGNEQFF
J: TRBJ2-1; size: -; V: TRBV6-5; D: -; DNA: TGTGCCAGCACCAAAGGGGTAGACAATGAGCAGTTCTTC; CDR3: CASTKGVDNEQFF
J: TRBJ1-5; size: -; V: TRBV6-1; D: -; DNA: TGTGCCAGCAGTGAATGGCCTAGCAATCAGCCCCAGCATTTT; CDR3: CASSEWPSNQPQHF
J: TRBJ1-2; size: once; V: TRBV5-1; D: -; DNA: TGCGCCAGCAGCTTGGACAGGGCTAACTATGGCTACACCTTC; CDR3: CASSLDRANYGYTF
J: TRBJ1-4; size: -; V: TRBV21-1; D: -; DNA: TGTGCCAGCAGCAACAGGGGGCGGACCTTTAATGAAAAACTGTTTTTT; CDR3: CASSNRGRTFNEKLFF
J: TRBJ2-7; size: -; V: TRBV4-2; D: TRBD2; DNA: TGTGCCAGCAGCCAAGAGGGCCCAGCGGGAGGGGCCTACGAGCAGTACTTC; CDR3: CASSQEGPAGGAYEQYF
J: TRBJ1-3; size: -; V: TRBV19; D: -; DNA: TGTGCCAGTAGCGGGCAGAACCCTGGAAACACCATATATTTT; CDR3: CASSGQNPGNTIYF
J: TRBJ2-5; size: -; V: TRBV5-1; D: -; DNA: TGCGCCAGCAGCTGGCGGCAGGATGGGACCCAGTACTTC; CDR3: CASSWRQDGTQYF
J: TRBJ2-1; size: -; V: TRBV10-2; D: -; DNA: TGCGCCAGCAGTGATTCCAATGAGCAGTTCTTC; CDR3: CASSDSNEQFF
J: TRBJ1-1; size: -; V: TRBV10-3; D: TRBD1; DNA: TGTGCCATCAGTGCCGGGACAGGGAACACTGAAGCTTTCTTT; CDR3: CAISAGTGNTEAFF
J: TRBJ2-7; size: -; V: TRBV28; D: -; DNA: TGTGCCAGCAGTTTCAGAGGGGCCAACTCCTACGAGCAGTACTTC; CDR3: CASSFRGANSYEQYF
J: TRBJ2-5; size: -; V: TRBV2; D: TRBD2; DNA: TGTGCCAGCAGTGAGGGGACTAGCGGGATAGAGACCCAGTACTTC; CDR3: CASSEGTSGIETQYF